A single sample is the source of the 26 T cell receptor beta chains below, sequenced in a study of T cells in Graves' hyperthyroidism and ophthalmopathy. Amplification of TCR beta CDR3 regions was performed using RNA transcripts as template. The HTBI primer set was used in a first-round RT-PCR of the TCR CDR3. TCRdb re-analysed the multiplex PCR reads in MiXCR, keeping a single row per CDR3 protein. The data contain over 450,000 distinct CDR3 sequences, over 13% of them seen just once; the ten biggest clones take up around a sixth. Sequencing was done on a sample of blood. The receptors derive from a woman between 18 and 29 years old with Graves' hyperthyroidism.

The CDR3 region has the DNA TGCGCCAGCAGCCAACCGACAGGGTGGCGCACTGAAGCTTTCTTT. Translation gives CASSQPTGWRTEAFF. The rearrangement uses TRBV4-1 and TRBJ1-1; 7 bases are shared with TRBD1. CDR1 and CDR2 (germline): MGHRA, YSYEKL. The CDR3 loop spans 15 amino acids. V shed 2 bases, J shed 4 bases, and the junction held 7 bases outside the gene matches.

This sequence joins TRBV25-1 and TRBJ1-5; perhaps TRBD1 as D (5 bases). The CDR3 sequence is 13 residues long. Germline V gene lookup returns CDR1 MGHDK and CDR2 SYGVNS. V lost 6 bases, J lost 6 bases, and 12 bases lay in between. The chain's CDR3 is CASRSGLGQPQHF. The CDR3 bases are TGTGCCAGCAGGTCGGGACTTGGTCAGCCCCAGCATTTT.

The chain links TRBV11-2 to TRBJ1-1; D gene ambiguous. The length of the CDR3 is 18 residues. V was pared by 4 bases and J by 1 base, with 22 bases between. From germline, CDR1 is SGHAT and CDR2 FQNNGV. The CDR3 DNA is TGTGCCAGCAGCTCTGGGAGAGTCTTTACCGCTAGGAACACTGAAGCTTTCTTT. Amino acid sequence: CASSSGRVFTARNTEAFF.

The chain uses TRBV20-1 and TRBJ1-1, with D unclear. Trimming removed 0 bases at V and 2 bases at J, with 10 bases between. This CDR3 region has 14 residues. CDR1 and CDR2 (germline): DFQATT, SNEGSKA (reference sequence). CDR3 DNA sequence: TGCAGTGCTAGAGATGGGTTAGAAAACACTGAAGCTTTCTTT. Protein: CSARDGLENTEAFF.

There are many counts of this clonotype. A much more abundant neighbour one base away suggests this may be a read error. The gene calls are TRBV28 and TRBJ1-1; D is ambiguous. The CDR3 loop spans 11 amino acids. The ends were cut back, 8 bases at V and 1 base at J, with 5 bases in the middle. The germline V gene encodes CDR1 MDHEN and CDR2 SYDVKM. In nucleotides, the CDR3 is TGTGCCAGCTTTGGGAACACTGAAGCTTTCTTT. The encoded protein is CASFGNTEAFF.

The sample holds many counts of this clonotype. The rearrangement joins TRBV13 to TRBJ2-5, with 12 bases matching TRBD2. The CDR3 sequence is 18 residues long. V lost 5 bases, J lost 0 bases, and 10 bases stayed unmatched. CDR1 and CDR2 from the germline V gene are PRHDT and FYEKMQ (reference sequence). As DNA, the CDR3 is TGTGCCAGCAGCCATAGACTAGCGGGAGAAAAAGACCAAGAGACCCAGTACTTC. It is translated as CASSHRLAGEKDQETQYF. The entire variable domain, with the rest obtained from reference TRBV13 and TRBJ2-5, is as follows: AAGVIQSPRHLIKEKRETATLKCYPIPRHDTVYWYQQGPGQDPQFLISFYEKMQSDKGSIPDRFSAQQFSDYHSELNMSSLELGDSALYFCASSHRLAGEKDQETQYFGPGTRLLVL.

In its sample, this clonotype was seen many times. This chain joins TRBV12-3 or TRBV12-4 and TRBJ2-2, with 8 bases matching TRBD2. V shed 5 bases, J shed 3 bases, and the junction held 8 bases outside the gene matches. The CDR3 totals 16 residues. The CDR3, as DNA: TGTGCCAGCAGTGGGCGGAGGCGGGGGGACACCGGGGAGCTGTTTTTT. Residues: CASSGRRRGDTGELFF.

CDR3 loop: CASSTRGTGRDYGYTF. The CDR3 nucleotides are TGTGCCAGCAGCACGAGGGGGACAGGGAGGGACTATGGCTACACCTTC. V gene TRBV7-9 combines with J gene TRBJ1-2, with 9 bases identical to TRBD1. The CDR3 length is 16 residues. J gave up 3 bases and V 5 bases, and 10 bases lay outside the gene matches. Germline loops: CDR1 SEHNR, CDR2 FQNEAQ (reference sequence). Using reference TRBV7-9 and TRBJ1-2 for the parts outside the CDR3, the full variable domain is DTGVSQNPRHKITKRGQNVTFRCDPISEHNRLYWYRQTLGQGPEFLTYFQNEAQLEKSRLLSDRFSAERPKGSFSTLEIQRTEQGDSAMYLCASSTRGTGRDYGYTFGSGTRLTVV.

The CDR3 DNA reads TGTGCCAGCAGCGTACGCGGGGAGCAGTACTTC. This sequence encodes CASSVRGEQYF. This chain links TRBV14 with TRBJ2-7; possible D gene TRBD2, 5 bases. The CDR3 loop spans 11 amino acids. The germline gives CDR1 SGHDN, CDR2 FVKESK. Trimming cost V 5 bases and J 7 bases, with 9 bases left between them.

This clonotype has ten or more counts. The gene calls are TRBV11-1 and TRBJ2-1; 9 bases line up with TRBD2. In germline, CDR1 is SGHAT, CDR2 FQDESV (reference sequence). J lost 9 bases, V lost 3 bases, and 9 bases had no gene match. The CDR3 length is 15 residues. For the CDR3, the DNA is TGTGCCAGCAGCTTTTGGCGGGAGGGCCTGGGTGAGCAGTTCTTC. Translated: CASSFWREGLGEQFF. Combining the CDR3 with reference TRBV11-1 and TRBJ2-1 gives the whole variable domain EAEVAQSPRYKITEKSQAVAFWCDPISGHATLYWYRQILGQGPELLVQFQDESVVDDSQLPKDRFSAERLKGVDSTLKIQPAELGDSAMYLCASSFWREGLGEQFFGPGTRLTVL.

Ten or more counts support this clonotype. This chain links TRBV3-1 with TRBJ2-1, with TRBD2 matching 7 bases. In germline, CDR1 is LGHDT, CDR2 YNNKEL (reference sequence). Trimming at V came to 0 bases and at J to 7 bases, leaving 6 bases not matched to a gene. The CDR3 is 15 residues long. The CDR3 sequence is CASSQDIPGGNEQFF. The CDR3 DNA follows: TGTGCCAGCAGCCAAGACATTCCCGGGGGGAATGAGCAGTTCTTC.

There are many counts of this clonotype. The CDR3 coding sequence is TGTGCCATCAGTGAGTCGCCCCCCCAACTAGGGTCCTACGAGCAGTACGTC. This codes for CAISESPPQLGSYEQYV. V usage is TRBV10-3 and J usage is TRBJ2-7, with D possibly matching TRBD2 (5 bases). Germline V gene lookup returns CDR1 ENHRY and CDR2 SYGVKD. This CDR3 region has 17 residues. V was cut by 0 bases and J by 1 base, with 16 bases left in between.

This clonotype was found a few times. The V and J genes are TRBV6-5 and TRBJ1-6; D gene unclear. The CDR3 runs 14 residues. V was pared by 4 bases and J by 7 bases, with 11 bases between. Germline lookup yields CDR1 MNHEY and CDR2 SVGAGI. Written as DNA, the CDR3 is TGTGCCAGCAGTTCCTCCTACGGGAATTCACCCCTCCACTTT. It codes for CASSSSYGNSPLHF.

This clonotype was counted a few times. The gene calls are TRBV29-1 and TRBJ1-1; tentative D call: TRBD1 (6 bases). CDR3 length: 11 residues. CDR1 is SQVTM, CDR2 ANQGSEA, per germline. V gave up 5 bases and J gave up 3 bases, with 7 bases separating them. The CDR3 DNA reads TGCAGCGTTCGACAGGACACTGAAGCTTTCTTT. Translation: CSVRQDTEAFF.

This clonotype was observed at least ten times. V is TRBV30 and J is TRBJ1-1, with no clear D. Trimming shortened V by 0 bases and J by 3 bases, and 11 bases separated the two germline ends. The CDR3 is 14 amino acids. Germline V CDR1 and CDR2: GTSNPN, SVGIG (reference sequence). CDR3 coding DNA: TGTGCCTGGAGTGTACGCCCCGAGGACACTGAAGCTTTCTTT. Translated: CAWSVRPEDTEAFF.

The chain couples TRBV10-3 to TRBJ2-1; 13 bases are shared with TRBD2. This CDR3 has 15 amino acids. V gave up 5 bases and J gave up 8 bases; unmatched junction bases: 6. Germline values: CDR1 ENHRY, CDR2 SYGVKD. CDR3: CAISSGTSGIDEQFF. The DNA of the CDR3 is TGTGCCATCAGTTCCGGGACTAGCGGGATCGATGAGCAGTTCTTC.

This clonotype has a count of ten or more. The chain uses TRBV3-1 and TRBJ1-5; the D is unclear. The CDR3 has 13 residues. Germline assignment: CDR1 LGHDT and CDR2 YNNKEL (reference sequence). The V gene lost 1 base and the J gene lost 5 bases, with 6 bases spanning the gap. In DNA, the CDR3 is TGTGCCAGCAGCCAAGGGGAGGATCAGCCCCAGCATTTT. This encodes CASSQGEDQPQHF.

This sequence joins TRBV19 and TRBJ2-3; 8 bases fit TRBD2. Per germline, CDR1 LNHDA and CDR2 SQIVND (reference sequence). The CDR3 runs 15 residues. Germline trimming cut 4 bases from V and 4 bases from J; bases unmatched to any gene: 7. CDR3 residues: CASSKSGSMSDTQYF. DNA of the CDR3: TGTGCCAGTAGTAAGAGCGGGAGTATGTCAGATACGCAGTATTTT.

This clonotype occurred many times. The V call is TRBV7-2, the J call TRBJ2-4, with D possibly being TRBD2 (5 bases). The V gene lost 5 bases and the J gene lost 15 bases, with 20 bases spanning the gap. The CDR3 consists of 13 residues. Germline assignment: CDR1 SGHTA and CDR2 FQGNSA. CDR3 loop: CASSIGVGTRWYF. Here the CDR3 DNA reads TGTGCCAGCAGCATCGGAGTGGGCACTAGGTGGTACTTC.

This clonotype has a count of ten or more. The chain carries TRBV11-2 and TRBJ1-1, with D possibly matching TRBD1 (5 bases). V was cut by 1 base and J by 2 bases, with 17 bases left in between. The germline V gene encodes CDR1 SGHAT and CDR2 FQNNGV. The CDR3 is 17 amino acids. The CDR3 protein is CASSLGRGGESNTEAFF. In nucleotides, the CDR3 is TGTGCCAGCAGCTTAGGGAGGGGTGGGGAGAGTAACACTGAAGCTTTCTTT. Supplemented by reference TRBV11-2 and TRBJ1-1, the full variable domain reads EAGVAQSPRYKIIEKRQSVAFWCNPISGHATLYWYQQILGQGPKLLIQFQNNGVVDDSQLPKDRFSAERLKGVDSTLKIQPAKLEDSAVYLCASSLGRGGESNTEAFFGQGTRLTVV.

This clonotype was detected ten times or more. This rearrangement joins TRBV6-5 to TRBJ1-1; TRBD1 agrees at 7 bases. In germline, CDR1 is MNHEY, CDR2 SVGAGI. CDR3 length: 14 amino acids. With 2 bases clipped from V and 5 bases from J, the junction kept 5 bases outside the gene matches. Written as DNA, the CDR3 is TGTGCCAGCAGTTACGTACAGGGGCGAACTGAAGCTTTCTTT. It yields the protein CASSYVQGRTEAFF.

This clonotype occurred many times. This rearrangement joins TRBV27 to TRBJ2-3; 8 bases are a match to TRBD2. Germline lookup yields CDR1 MNHEY and CDR2 SMNVEV (reference sequence). The CDR3 has 16 residues. J was trimmed by 0 bases and V by 8 bases; bases with no gene match: 10. CDR3 residues: CASAPEAGVSTDTQYF. The DNA for the CDR3 is TGTGCCAGCGCACCTGAAGCGGGGGTTAGCACAGATACGCAGTATTTT.

The CDR3 spells CASRQGQGGRNYGYTF. The CDR3 DNA sequence: TGTGCCAGTAGACAGGGACAGGGGGGACGTAACTATGGCTACACCTTC. This chain connects TRBV19 to TRBJ1-2; TRBD1 matches at 11 bases. Looked up from germline, CDR1 is LNHDA and CDR2 is SQIVND (reference sequence). The CDR3 spans 16 residues. Trimming at V came to 6 bases and at J to 1 base, leaving 7 bases not matched to a gene.

This clonotype showed up many times. The chain employs TRBV5-1 and TRBJ2-1; 14 bases are shared with TRBD2. The germline CDR1 and CDR2 sequences are SGHRS and YFSETQ. V was pared by 0 bases and J by 8 bases, with 10 bases of the junction left unmatched. The CDR3 totals 18 residues. This chain's CDR3 is CASSLARTSGRLPDEQFF. The CDR3 DNA reads TGCGCCAGCAGCTTGGCCCGGACTAGCGGGAGGCTACCCGATGAGCAGTTCTTC.

The chain carries TRBV6-2 or TRBV6-3 and TRBJ2-7, with TRBD2 as a possible D gene (6 bases). Germline CDR1 reads MNHEY; CDR2 reads SVGEGT. Trimming cost V 6 bases and J 1 base, with 16 bases left between them. CDR3 size: 15 residues. CDR3 bases: TGTGCCAGCAGAGAGACCGGGACTGGGTCCTACGAGCAGTACGTC. Its translation is CASRETGTGSYEQYV.

V usage is TRBV6-2 or TRBV6-3 and J usage is TRBJ2-1; 14 bases are shared with TRBD2. The germline gives CDR1 MNHEY, CDR2 SVGEGT. With 5 bases clipped from V and 9 bases from J, the junction kept 12 bases outside the gene matches. This CDR3 has 17 amino acids. The CDR3 reads CASSDPLTSGRASEQFF. Here the CDR3 DNA reads TGTGCCAGCAGTGACCCGTTGACTAGCGGGAGGGCCAGTGAGCAGTTCTTC.